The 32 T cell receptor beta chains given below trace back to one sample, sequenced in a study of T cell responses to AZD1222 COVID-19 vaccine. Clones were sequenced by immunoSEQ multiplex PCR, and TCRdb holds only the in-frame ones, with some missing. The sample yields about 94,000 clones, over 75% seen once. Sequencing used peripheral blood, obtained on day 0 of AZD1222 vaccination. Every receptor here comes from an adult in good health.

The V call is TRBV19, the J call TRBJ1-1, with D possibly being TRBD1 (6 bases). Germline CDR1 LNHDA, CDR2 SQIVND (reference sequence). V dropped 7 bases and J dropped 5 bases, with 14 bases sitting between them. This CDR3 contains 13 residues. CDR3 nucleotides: TGTGCCAGTACCCCGACAGGAAGGACTGAAGCTTTCTTT. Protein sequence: CASTPTGRTEAFF.

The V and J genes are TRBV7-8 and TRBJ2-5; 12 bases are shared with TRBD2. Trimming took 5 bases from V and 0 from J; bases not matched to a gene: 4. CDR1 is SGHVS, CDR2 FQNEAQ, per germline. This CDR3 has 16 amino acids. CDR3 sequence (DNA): TGTGCCAGCAGCCGGACTAGCGGGACCTACCAAGAGACCCAGTACTTC. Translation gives CASSRTSGTYQETQYF. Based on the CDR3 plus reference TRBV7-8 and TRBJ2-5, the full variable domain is GAGVSQSPRYKVAKRGQDVALRCDPISGHVSLFWYQQALGQGPEFLTYFQNEAQLDKSGLPSDRFFAERPEGSVSTLKIQRTQQEDSAVYLCASSRTSGTYQETQYFGPGTRLLVL.

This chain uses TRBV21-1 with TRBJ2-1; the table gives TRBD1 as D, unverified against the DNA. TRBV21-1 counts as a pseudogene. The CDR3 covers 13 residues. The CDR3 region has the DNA TGTGCCAGCAGCAACGGGACATTCAATGAGCAGTTCTTC. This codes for CASSNGTFNEQFF.

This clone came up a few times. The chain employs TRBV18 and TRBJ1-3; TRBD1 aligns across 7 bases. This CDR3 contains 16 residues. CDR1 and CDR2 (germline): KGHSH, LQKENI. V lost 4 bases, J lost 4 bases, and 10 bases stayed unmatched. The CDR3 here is CASSLGQAAGGNTIYF. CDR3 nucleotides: TGTGCCAGCTCACTCGGACAGGCGGCGGGAGGAAACACCATATATTTT.

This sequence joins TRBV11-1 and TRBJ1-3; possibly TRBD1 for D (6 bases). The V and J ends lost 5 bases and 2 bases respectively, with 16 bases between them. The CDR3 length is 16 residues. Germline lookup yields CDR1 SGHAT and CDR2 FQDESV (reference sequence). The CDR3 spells CASSPRWTDPGNTIYF. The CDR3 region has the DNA TGTGCCAGCAGCCCTCGATGGACAGATCCTGGAAACACCATATATTTT.

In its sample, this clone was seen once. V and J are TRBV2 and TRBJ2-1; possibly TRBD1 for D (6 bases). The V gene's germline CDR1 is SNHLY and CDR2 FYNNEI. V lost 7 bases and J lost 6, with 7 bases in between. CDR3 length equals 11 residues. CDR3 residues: CASKGGNEQFF. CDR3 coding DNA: TGTGCCAGCAAAGGGGGCAATGAGCAGTTCTTC.

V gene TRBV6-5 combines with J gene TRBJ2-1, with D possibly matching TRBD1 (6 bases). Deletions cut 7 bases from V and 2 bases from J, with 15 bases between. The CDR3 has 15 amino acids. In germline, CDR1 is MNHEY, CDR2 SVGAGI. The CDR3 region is CASKTSDSPYNEQFF. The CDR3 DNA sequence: TGTGCCAGCAAGACGTCGGACAGTCCCTACAATGAGCAGTTCTTC.

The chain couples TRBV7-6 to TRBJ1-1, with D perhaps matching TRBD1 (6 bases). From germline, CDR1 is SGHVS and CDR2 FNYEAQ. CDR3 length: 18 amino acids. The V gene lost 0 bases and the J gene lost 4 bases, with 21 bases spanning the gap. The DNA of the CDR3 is TGTGCCAGCAGCTTAGCGGGGGGACAAATTATTACGGGCACTGAAGCTTTCTTT. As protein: CASSLAGGQIITGTEAFF.

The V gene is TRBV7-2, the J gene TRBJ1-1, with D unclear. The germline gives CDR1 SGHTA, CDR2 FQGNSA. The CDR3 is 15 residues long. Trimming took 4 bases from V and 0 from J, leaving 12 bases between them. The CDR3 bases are TGTGCCAGCAGCTCGCCCAGGAGGGTGAACACTGAAGCTTTCTTT. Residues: CASSSPRRVNTEAFF.

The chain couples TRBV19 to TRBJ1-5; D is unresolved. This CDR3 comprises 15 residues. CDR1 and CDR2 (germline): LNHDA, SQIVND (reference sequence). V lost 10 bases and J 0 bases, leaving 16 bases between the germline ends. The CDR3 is CATKKDRYSNQPQHF. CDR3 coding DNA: TGTGCCACCAAAAAAGACCGGTATAGCAATCAGCCCCAGCATTTT.

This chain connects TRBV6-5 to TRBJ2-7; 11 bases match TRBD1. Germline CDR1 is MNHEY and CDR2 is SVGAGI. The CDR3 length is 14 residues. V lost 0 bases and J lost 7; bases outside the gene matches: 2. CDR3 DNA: TGTGCCAGCAGTTACTCGGGGACAGGGGGTGAGCAGTACTTC. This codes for CASSYSGTGGEQYF.

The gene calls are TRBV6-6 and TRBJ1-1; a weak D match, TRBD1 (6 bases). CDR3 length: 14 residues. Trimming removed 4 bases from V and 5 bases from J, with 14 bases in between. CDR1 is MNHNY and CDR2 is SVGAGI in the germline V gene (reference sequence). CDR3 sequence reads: CASSLQGPPTEAFF. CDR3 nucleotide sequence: TGTGCCAGCAGTTTACAGGGTCCCCCGACTGAAGCTTTCTTT.

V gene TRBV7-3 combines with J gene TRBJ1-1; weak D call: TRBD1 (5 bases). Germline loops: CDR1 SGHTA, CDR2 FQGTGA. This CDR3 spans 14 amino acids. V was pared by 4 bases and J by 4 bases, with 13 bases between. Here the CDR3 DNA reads TGTGCCAGCAGCTCCTCCCCCGGGGGCACTGAAGCTTTCTTT. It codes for CASSSSPGGTEAFF.

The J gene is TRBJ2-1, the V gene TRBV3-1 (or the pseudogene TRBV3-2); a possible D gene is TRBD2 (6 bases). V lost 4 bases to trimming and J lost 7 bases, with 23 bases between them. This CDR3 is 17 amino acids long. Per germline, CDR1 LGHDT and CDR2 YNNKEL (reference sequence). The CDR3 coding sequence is TGTGCCAGCAGCCCAGGCAGAGGAAGCGGGCTCCCTAATGAGCAGTTCTTC. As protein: CASSPGRGSGLPNEQFF.

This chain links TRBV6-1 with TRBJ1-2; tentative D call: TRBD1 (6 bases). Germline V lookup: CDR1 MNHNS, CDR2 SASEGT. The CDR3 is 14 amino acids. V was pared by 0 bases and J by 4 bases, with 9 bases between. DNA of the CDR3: TGTGCCAGCAGTGAAGCGGGGGGGCCCTATGGCTACACCTTC. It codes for CASSEAGGPYGYTF.

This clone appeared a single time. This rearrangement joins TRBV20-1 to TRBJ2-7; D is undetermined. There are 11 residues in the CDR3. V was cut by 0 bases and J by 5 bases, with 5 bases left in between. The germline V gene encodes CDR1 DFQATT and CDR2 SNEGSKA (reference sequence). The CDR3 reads CSARDGDEQYF. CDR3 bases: TGCAGTGCTAGAGATGGGGACGAGCAGTACTTC.

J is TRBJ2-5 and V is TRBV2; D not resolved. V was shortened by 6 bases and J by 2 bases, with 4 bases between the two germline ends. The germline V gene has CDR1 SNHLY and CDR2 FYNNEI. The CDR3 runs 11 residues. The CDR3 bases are TGTGCCAGCAGGTTTCAAGAGACCCAGTACTTC. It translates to CASRFQETQYF.

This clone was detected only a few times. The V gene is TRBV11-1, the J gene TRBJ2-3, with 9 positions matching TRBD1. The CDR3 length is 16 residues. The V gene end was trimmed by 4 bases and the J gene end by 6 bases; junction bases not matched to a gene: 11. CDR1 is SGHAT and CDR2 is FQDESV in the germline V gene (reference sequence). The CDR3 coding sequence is TGTGCCAGCAGCTCGCGGACAGGGGAGGGATACGATACGCAGTATTTT. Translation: CASSSRTGEGYDTQYF.

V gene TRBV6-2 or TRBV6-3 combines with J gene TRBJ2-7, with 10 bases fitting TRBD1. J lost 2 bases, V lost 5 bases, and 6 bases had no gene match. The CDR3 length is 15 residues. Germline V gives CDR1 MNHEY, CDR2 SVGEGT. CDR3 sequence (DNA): TGTGCCAGCAGTAATGACAGGGGGCCTCCCTACGAGCAGTACTTC. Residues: CASSNDRGPPYEQYF.

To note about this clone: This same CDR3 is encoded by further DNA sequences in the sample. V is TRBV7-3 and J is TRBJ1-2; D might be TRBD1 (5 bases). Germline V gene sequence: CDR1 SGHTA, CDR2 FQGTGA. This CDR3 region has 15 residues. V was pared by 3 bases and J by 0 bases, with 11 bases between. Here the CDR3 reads CASSFGQGPNYGYTF. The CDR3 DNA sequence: TGTGCCAGCAGCTTTGGGCAGGGACCTAACTATGGCTACACCTTC.

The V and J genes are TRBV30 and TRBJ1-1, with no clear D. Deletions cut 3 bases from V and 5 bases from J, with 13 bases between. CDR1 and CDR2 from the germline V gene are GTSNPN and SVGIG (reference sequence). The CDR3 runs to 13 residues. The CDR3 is CAWRVSTPTEAFF. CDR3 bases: TGTGCCTGGAGGGTTTCCACCCCGACTGAAGCTTTCTTT. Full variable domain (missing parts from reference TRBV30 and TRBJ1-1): SQTIHQWPATLVQPVGSPLSLECTVEGTSNPNLYWYRQAAGRGLQLLFYSVGIGQISSEVPQNLSASRPQDRQFILSSKKLLLSDSGFYLCAWRVSTPTEAFFGQGTRLTVV.

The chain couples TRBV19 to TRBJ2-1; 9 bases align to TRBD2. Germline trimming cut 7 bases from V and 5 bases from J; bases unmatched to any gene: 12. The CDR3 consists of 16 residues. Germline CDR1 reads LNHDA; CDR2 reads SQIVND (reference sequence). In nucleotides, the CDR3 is TGTGCCAGTAAGCCTCAAAGCGGGGGGCATAACAATGAGCAGTTCTTC. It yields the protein CASKPQSGGHNNEQFF.

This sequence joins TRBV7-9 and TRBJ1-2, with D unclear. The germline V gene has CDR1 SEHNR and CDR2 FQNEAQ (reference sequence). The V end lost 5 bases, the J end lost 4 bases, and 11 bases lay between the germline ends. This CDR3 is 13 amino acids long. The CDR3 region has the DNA TGTGCCAGCAGCCGCATCTTGGTCTATGGCTACACCTTC. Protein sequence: CASSRILVYGYTF.

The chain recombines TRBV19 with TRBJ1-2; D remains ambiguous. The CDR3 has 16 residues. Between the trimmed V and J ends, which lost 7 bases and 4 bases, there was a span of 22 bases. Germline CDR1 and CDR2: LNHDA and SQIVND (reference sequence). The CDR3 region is CASTDSPGWDSYGYTF. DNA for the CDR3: TGTGCCAGTACCGATTCGCCGGGTTGGGATTCCTATGGCTACACCTTC.

CDR3 bases: TGTGCCAGTAGTATAGTTTGGATACCCCCTAACGGCTACACCTTC. Amino acids: CASSIVWIPPNGYTF. The V call is TRBV19, the J call TRBJ1-2; D unclear. V lost 1 base and J lost 8, with 17 bases in between. The V gene's germline CDR1 is LNHDA and CDR2 SQIVND (reference sequence). This CDR3 is built from 15 residues.

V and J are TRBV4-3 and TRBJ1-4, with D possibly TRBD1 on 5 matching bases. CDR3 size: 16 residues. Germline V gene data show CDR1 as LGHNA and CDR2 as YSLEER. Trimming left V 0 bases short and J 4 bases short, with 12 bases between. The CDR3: CASSQEIGAGNEKLFF. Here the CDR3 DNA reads TGCGCCAGCAGCCAAGAAATTGGGGCAGGTAATGAAAAACTGTTTTTT.

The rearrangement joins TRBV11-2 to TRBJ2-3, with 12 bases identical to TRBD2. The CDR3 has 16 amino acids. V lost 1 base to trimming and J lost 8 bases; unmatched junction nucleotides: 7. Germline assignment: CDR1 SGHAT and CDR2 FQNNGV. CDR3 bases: TGTGCCAGCAGCTTAGTGAGGGCTAGCGGGGGGGTTACGCAGTATTTT. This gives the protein CASSLVRASGGVTQYF.

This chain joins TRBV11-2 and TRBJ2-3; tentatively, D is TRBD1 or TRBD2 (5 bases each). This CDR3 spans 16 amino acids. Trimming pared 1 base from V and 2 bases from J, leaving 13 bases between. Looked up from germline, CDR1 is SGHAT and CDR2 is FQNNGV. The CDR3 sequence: CASSLGMWGNTDTQYF. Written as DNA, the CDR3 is TGTGCCAGCAGCTTAGGGATGTGGGGGAACACAGATACGCAGTATTTT.

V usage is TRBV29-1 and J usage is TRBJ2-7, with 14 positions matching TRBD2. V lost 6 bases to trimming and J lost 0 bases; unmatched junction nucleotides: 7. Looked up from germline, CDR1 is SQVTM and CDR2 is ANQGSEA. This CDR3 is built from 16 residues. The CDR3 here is CSVAGLAGAFSYEQYF. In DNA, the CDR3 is TGCAGCGTCGCGGGACTAGCGGGGGCGTTCTCCTACGAGCAGTACTTC.

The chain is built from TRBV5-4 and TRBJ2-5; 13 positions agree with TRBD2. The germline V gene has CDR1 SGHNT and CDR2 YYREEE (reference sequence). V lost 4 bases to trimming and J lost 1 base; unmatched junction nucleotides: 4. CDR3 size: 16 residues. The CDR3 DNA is TGTGCCAGCAGCCCGTGGACTAGCGGGAGCCAAGAGACCCAGTACTTC. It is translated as CASSPWTSGSQETQYF.

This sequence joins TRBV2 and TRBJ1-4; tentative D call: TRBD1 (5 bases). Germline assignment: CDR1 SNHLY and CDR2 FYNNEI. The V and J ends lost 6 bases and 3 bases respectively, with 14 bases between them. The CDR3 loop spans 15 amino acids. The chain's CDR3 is CASRAYQGSNEKLFF. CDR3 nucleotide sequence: TGTGCCAGCAGAGCCTACCAGGGCTCTAATGAAAAACTGTTTTTT.

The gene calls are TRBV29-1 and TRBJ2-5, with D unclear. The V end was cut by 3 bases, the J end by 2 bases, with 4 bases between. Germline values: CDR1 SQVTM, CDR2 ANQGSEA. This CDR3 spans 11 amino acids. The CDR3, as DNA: TGCAGCGTTGAGCGTCAAGAGACCCAGTACTTC. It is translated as CSVERQETQYF.